This passage covers 27 T cell receptor beta chains from one sample sequenced in a study of technical replicates of blood from a handful of donors. Clones were read by immunoSEQ multiplex PCR, and TCRdb kept only the in-frame ones, dropping some. The sample has over 60,000 clones, 93% seen once; the top ten hold approximately 0.27%. The sample taken for sequencing was T cells isolated from PBMCs. All receptors derive from a human donor in good health.

This chain connects TRBV5-6 to TRBJ2-5; D gene uncertain. With 2 bases removed from V and 5 bases from J, the gap between germline ends came to 4 bases. Germline values: CDR1 SGHDT, CDR2 YYEEEE. The CDR3 covers 11 residues. The CDR3 sequence: CASSFRETQYF. DNA for the CDR3: TGTGCCAGCAGCTTCCGGGAGACCCAGTACTTC. The variable domain in full, completed from reference TRBV5-6 and TRBJ2-5, reads DAGVTQSPTHLIKTRGQQVTLRCSPKSGHDTVSWYQQALGQGPQFIFQYYEEEERQRGNFPDRFSGHQFPNYSSELNVNALLLGDSALYLCASSFRETQYFGPGTRLLVL.

The rearrangement joins TRBV5-1 to TRBJ1-2; D ambiguous. V lost 1 base to trimming and J lost 6 bases, with 7 bases between them. The germline V gene encodes CDR1 SGHRS and CDR2 YFSETQ. The CDR3 is made up of 12 amino acids. The CDR3 sequence is CASSLSLNGYTF. The CDR3 DNA reads as TGCGCCAGCAGCTTGTCTTTAAATGGCTACACCTTC.

The chain links TRBV5-3 to TRBJ2-7, with 7 bases that match TRBD2. TRBV5-3 is sorted into the ORF group, with uncertain function. The CDR3 loop spans 17 amino acids. Trimming cost V 4 bases and J 0 bases; bases outside gene matches: 13. The DNA of the CDR3 is TGTGCCAGAAGCCGAAGGGAGGGTAGGGACCCCTCCTACGAGCAGTACTTC. Amino acids: CARSRREGRDPSYEQYF.

The chain joins TRBV5-1 to TRBJ2-7, with TRBD2 as a possible D gene (6 bases). Germline V gene data show CDR1 as SGHRS and CDR2 as YFSETQ. The CDR3 covers 15 residues. V was trimmed by 3 bases and J by 3 bases, leaving 16 bases between them. CDR3 residues: CASSSLPSGDYEQYF. The CDR3 DNA reads as TGCGCCAGCAGCTCTCTTCCGTCGGGAGACTACGAGCAGTACTTC.

This clone was seen once. The rearrangement joins TRBV4-1 to TRBJ2-3, with D possibly being TRBD2 (5 bases). This CDR3 has 18 residues. Between the trimmed V and J ends, which lost 0 bases and 5 bases, there was a span of 21 bases. Germline V gives CDR1 MGHRA, CDR2 YSYEKL. CDR3 amino acids: CASSQDRGRSGNRDTQYF. CDR3 in DNA: TGCGCCAGCAGCCAAGATCGAGGCCGGAGCGGAAATAGAGATACGCAGTATTTT.

The rearrangement links TRBV14 to TRBJ2-1; TRBD2 aligns across 14 bases. V lost 0 bases to trimming and J lost 0 bases; unmatched junction nucleotides: 10. This CDR3 comprises 21 residues. The germline V gene has CDR1 SGHDN and CDR2 FVKESK. The CDR3 sequence: CASSQEGLAGALFSSYNEQFF. The CDR3 bases are TGTGCCAGCAGCCAAGAGGGACTAGCGGGGGCCCTTTTTTCCTCCTACAATGAGCAGTTCTTC.

The chain employs TRBV29-1 and TRBJ2-1, with a possible D match to TRBD1 (5 bases). V lost 3 bases, J lost 8 bases, and 11 bases lay in between. CDR3 size: 12 residues. Germline-derived CDR1 and CDR2 are SQVTM and ANQGSEA. As DNA, the CDR3 is TGCAGCGTTGATACACAGGAGTATGAGCAGTTCTTC. Translating it yields CSVDTQEYEQFF.

This clone was seen more than once but under ten times. This chain links TRBV29-1 with TRBJ1-1; D is undetermined. Trimming removed 6 bases at V and 11 bases at J, with 19 bases between. The germline CDR1 and CDR2 sequences are SQVTM and ANQGSEA. The CDR3 spans 12 residues. In DNA form, the CDR3 reads TGCAGCGTGCGAAACTTCGGGGTAGGCGCTTTCTTT. Encoded protein: CSVRNFGVGAFF.

The sample holds one count of this clone. The chain combines TRBV7-9 with TRBJ2-3; TRBD1 aligns across 7 bases. Germline V CDR1 and CDR2: SEHNR, FQNEAQ (reference sequence). V lost 5 bases and J lost 2; bases outside the gene matches: 10. The CDR3 runs 16 residues. CDR3 residues: CASSLGGRYYTDTQYF. The CDR3 bases are TGTGCCAGCAGCCTAGGGGGCAGGTACTACACAGATACGCAGTATTTT.

As regards this clone: The junction and the germline gene differ at one end; a read error may be behind it. The V call is TRBV7-3, the J call TRBJ2-5, with D possibly being TRBD2 (5 bases). CDR1 and CDR2 (germline): SGHTA, FQGTGA. The CDR3 runs to 13 residues. DNA of the CDR3: TGTGTCAGCAGCTTAGGGCCGGGGGAGACCCAGTACTTC. This translates into CVSSLGPGETQYF.

Concerning this clone: One end of the junction is discordant with germline, which a read error may explain. V and J are TRBV5-1 and TRBJ2-3; 11 nucleotides match TRBD2. The CDR3 runs 16 residues. Germline V gene lookup returns CDR1 SGHRS and CDR2 YFSETQ. The DNA of the CDR3 is TGCGCCAGCAGCTTGGGTGGTAGCGGGGGGGCAGGGAAGCCCCTTTTT. This sequence encodes CASSLGGSGGAGKPLF.

This chain connects TRBV5-1 to TRBJ2-7, with D perhaps TRBD2 (5 bases). Trimming stripped 0 bases from V and 0 bases from J, with 7 bases between. Germline V gene data show CDR1 as SGHRS and CDR2 as YFSETQ. The length of the CDR3 is 14 residues. The CDR3 DNA reads TGCGCCAGCAGCTTGGGAGGGAGCTCCTACGAGCAGTACTTC. Translating gives CASSLGGSSYEQYF. The whole variable domain, remainder taken from reference TRBV5-1 and TRBJ2-7, is KAGVTQTPRYLIKTRGQQVTLSCSPISGHRSVSWYQQTPGQGLQFLFEYFSETQRNKGNFPGRFSGRQFSNSRSEMNVSTLELGDSALYLCASSLGGSSYEQYFGPGTRLTVT.

The chain is built from TRBV28 and TRBJ1-1; 8 bases match TRBD1. Germline V gene lookup returns CDR1 MDHEN and CDR2 SYDVKM. The CDR3 is made up of 15 amino acids. V dropped 7 bases and J dropped 6; count of bases not matched to a gene: 13. Here the CDR3 DNA reads TGTGCCAGCACCCGATCGGACAGGGAAGACCCTGAAGCTTTCTTT. Translated: CASTRSDREDPEAFF.

This clone was seen a handful of times. J is TRBJ1-5 and V is TRBV27; D is unresolved. The CDR3 spans 16 residues. Trimming shortened V by 3 bases and J by 1 base, and 13 bases separated the two germline ends. Germline assignment: CDR1 MNHEY and CDR2 SMNVEV (reference sequence). The CDR3 DNA is TGTGCCAGCAGTTTTGGGGTAGGGAGAAGCAATCAGCCCCAGCATTTT. This sequence encodes CASSFGVGRSNQPQHF.

This clone appeared once. The gene calls are TRBV7-8 and TRBJ1-4; D is uncertain. There are 18 residues in the CDR3. Germline-derived CDR1 and CDR2 are SGHVS and FQNEAQ. V was trimmed by 1 base and J by 2 bases, leaving 17 bases between them. In DNA form, the CDR3 reads TGTGCCAGCAGCTTAGGCCCCAGAGGGCAATCGACTAATGAAAAACTGTTTTTT. Residues: CASSLGPRGQSTNEKLFF.

A single count supports this clone. V usage is TRBV9 and J usage is TRBJ2-7; D is uncertain. CDR3 length: 14 residues. The germline V gene has CDR1 SGDLS and CDR2 YYNGEE. The V end lost 0 bases, the J end lost 2 bases, and 9 bases lay between the germline ends. The CDR3 DNA sequence: TGTGCCAGCAGCGTAGGTGCGGATGCCTACGAGCAGTACTTC. Its translation: CASSVGADAYEQYF.

This clone was seen only once. The rearrangement joins TRBV11-2 to TRBJ1-2; D is perhaps TRBD1 (6 bases). Germline V lookup: CDR1 SGHAT, CDR2 FQNNGV. This CDR3 comprises 18 residues. The V and J ends lost 0 bases and 2 bases respectively, with 19 bases between them. Here the CDR3 DNA reads TGTGCCAGCAGCTTAGATTGGAGTCGGGGAGGGGGAAACTATGGCTACACCTTC. Its protein is CASSLDWSRGGGNYGYTF. Filled out from reference TRBV11-2 and TRBJ1-2, the complete variable domain reads EAGVAQSPRYKIIEKRQSVAFWCNPISGHATLYWYQQILGQGPKLLIQFQNNGVVDDSQLPKDRFSAERLKGVDSTLKIQPAKLEDSAVYLCASSLDWSRGGGNYGYTFGSGTRLTVV.

V and J are TRBV19 and TRBJ1-5; D not resolved. Trimming cost V 7 bases and J 2 bases, with 12 bases left between them. The CDR3 runs to 14 residues. The germline CDR1 and CDR2 sequences are LNHDA and SQIVND (reference sequence). The CDR3 DNA is TGTGCCAGTACCCCCAGTAACCGCAATCAGCCCCAGCATTTT. It yields the protein CASTPSNRNQPQHF.

The rearrangement uses TRBV4-1 and TRBJ2-1; 7 nucleotides agree with TRBD2. This CDR3 contains 14 residues. CDR1 and CDR2 from the germline V gene are MGHRA and YSYEKL. V was pared by 0 bases and J by 7 bases, with 3 bases of the junction left unmatched. The CDR3, as DNA: TGCGCCAGCAGCCAAGATCCGCGGGGGAATGAGCAGTTCTTC. This encodes CASSQDPRGNEQFF.

The genes are TRBV27 and TRBJ2-1; maybe TRBD2 (6 bases). The ends were cut back, 2 bases at V and 10 bases at J, with 9 bases in the middle. CDR1 is MNHEY, CDR2 SMNVEV, per germline (reference sequence). The CDR3 has 12 residues. The chain's CDR3 is CASSLRRGEQFF. CDR3 coding DNA: TGTGCCAGCAGTTTAAGGCGGGGAGAGCAGTTCTTC.

The J gene is TRBJ2-7, the V gene TRBV5-1, with TRBD1 as a possible D gene (5 bases). CDR3 length: 13 residues. V was clipped by 0 bases and J by 5 bases, with 9 bases between them. CDR1 and CDR2 (germline): SGHRS, YFSETQ. DNA for the CDR3: TGCGCCAGCAGCTTGGTAGGGGTGGACGAGCAGTACTTC. Its translation: CASSLVGVDEQYF.

The J gene is TRBJ1-1, the V gene TRBV15; D not certain. The CDR3 is 13 residues long. V was pared by 8 bases and J by 0 bases, with 10 bases between. The germline CDR1 and CDR2 sequences are LNHNV and YYDKDF (reference sequence). The CDR3 is CATEAFMNTEAFF. The CDR3, as DNA: TGTGCCACCGAGGCTTTTATGAACACTGAAGCTTTCTTT.

The CDR3 protein is CASSLVEGTYGYTF. For the CDR3, the DNA is TGCGCCAGCAGCTTGGTGGAGGGAACCTATGGCTACACCTTC. The chain recombines TRBV5-1 with TRBJ1-2; no reliable D call. The CDR3 has 14 amino acids. V shed 0 bases and J shed 4 bases, with 10 bases lying between them. Germline CDR1 reads SGHRS; CDR2 reads YFSETQ.

The CDR3 DNA sequence: TGTGCCAGCTCACCAGAAGGGGTAATGCATGGCTACACCTTC. Translated, it gives CASSPEGVMHGYTF. The chain links TRBV18 to TRBJ1-2; tentative D call: TRBD1 (5 bases). V was trimmed by 2 bases and J by 6 bases, leaving 13 bases between them. Per germline, CDR1 KGHSH and CDR2 LQKENI. There are 14 residues in the CDR3.

V and J are TRBV5-1 and TRBJ1-5, with D maybe TRBD1 (6 bases). Trimming left V 0 bases short and J 4 bases short, with 11 bases between. The CDR3 length is 15 residues. Per germline, CDR1 SGHRS and CDR2 YFSETQ. This chain's CDR3 is CASSLAAGENQPQHF. The CDR3 nucleotides read TGCGCCAGCAGCTTGGCGGCAGGGGAAAATCAGCCCCAGCATTTT.

CDR3 nucleotides: TGTGCCAGCAGCCGACAGCTGAATCAGCCCCAGCATTTT. Translation: CASSRQLNQPQHF. V and J are TRBV7-6 and TRBJ1-5; D is perhaps TRBD1 (5 bases). Germline V CDR1 and CDR2: SGHVS, FNYEAQ. This CDR3 is 13 amino acids long. Trimming left V 5 bases short and J 4 bases short, with 9 bases between.

The chain joins TRBV5-4 to TRBJ2-3; 8 bases align to TRBD2. Trimming cost V 0 bases and J 0 bases; bases outside gene matches: 3. Looked up from germline, CDR1 is SGHNT and CDR2 is YYREEE (reference sequence). CDR3 length equals 16 residues. The CDR3 DNA follows: TGTGCCAGCAGCTTGGTGCGGGGGGCGAGCACAGATACGCAGTATTTT. Its translation is CASSLVRGASTDTQYF. Full variable domain (outside the CDR3, taken from reference TRBV5-4 and TRBJ2-3): ETGVTQSPTHLIKTRGQQVTLRCSSQSGHNTVSWYQQALGQGPQFIFQYYREEENGRGNFPPRFSGLQFPNYSSELNVNALELDDSALYLCASSLVRGASTDTQYFGPGTRLTVL.